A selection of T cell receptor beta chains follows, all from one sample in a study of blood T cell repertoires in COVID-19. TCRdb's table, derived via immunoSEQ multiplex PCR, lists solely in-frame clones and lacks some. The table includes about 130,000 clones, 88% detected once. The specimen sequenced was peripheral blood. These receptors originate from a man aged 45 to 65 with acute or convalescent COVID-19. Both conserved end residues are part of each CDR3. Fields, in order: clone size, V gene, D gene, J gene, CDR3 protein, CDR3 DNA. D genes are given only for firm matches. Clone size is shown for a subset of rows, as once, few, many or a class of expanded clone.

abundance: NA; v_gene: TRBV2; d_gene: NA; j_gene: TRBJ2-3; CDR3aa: CARRGGADTQYF; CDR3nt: TGTGCCAGGAGGGGGGGGGCGGATACGCAGTATTTT
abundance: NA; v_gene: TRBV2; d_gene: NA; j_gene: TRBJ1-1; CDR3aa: CASNRDLNTEAFF; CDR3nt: TGTGCCAGCAACCGGGATCTGAACACTGAAGCTTTCTTT
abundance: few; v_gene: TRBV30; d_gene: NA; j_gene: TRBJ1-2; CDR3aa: CAWSVGFGAAQFNYGYTF; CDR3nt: TGTGCCTGGAGTGTAGGGTTTGGAGCGGCGCAGTTTAACTATGGCTACACCTTC
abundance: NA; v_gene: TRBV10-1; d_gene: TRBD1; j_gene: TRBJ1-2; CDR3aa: CASSESPGTGKTNYGYTF; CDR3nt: TGCGCCAGCAGTGAGTCGCCGGGGACAGGAAAGACTAACTATGGCTACACCTTC
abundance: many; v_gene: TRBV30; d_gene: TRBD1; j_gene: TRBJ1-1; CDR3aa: CACQTGVLNTEAFF; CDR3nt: TGTGCCTGCCAAACAGGGGTACTGAACACTGAAGCTTTCTTT
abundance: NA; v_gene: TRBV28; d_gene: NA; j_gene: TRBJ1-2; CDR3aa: CASSANNRGAHGYTF; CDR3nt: TGTGCCAGCAGCGCCAACAACCGGGGGGCGCATGGCTACACCTTC
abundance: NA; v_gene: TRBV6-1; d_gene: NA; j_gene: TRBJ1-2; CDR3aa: CASSAPGGTYGYTF; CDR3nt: TGTGCCAGCAGTGCCCCGGGGGGGACCTATGGCTACACCTTC
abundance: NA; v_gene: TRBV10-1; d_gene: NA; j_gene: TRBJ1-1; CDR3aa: CASKQQENTEAFF; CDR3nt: TGCGCCAGCAAACAGCAGGAGAACACTGAAGCTTTCTTT
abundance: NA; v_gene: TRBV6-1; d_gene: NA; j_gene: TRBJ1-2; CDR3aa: CASSEGPGYLYGYTF; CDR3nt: TGTGCCAGCAGTGAAGGGCCCGGGTATTTATATGGCTACACCTTC
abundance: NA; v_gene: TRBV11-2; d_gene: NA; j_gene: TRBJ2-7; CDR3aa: CASSLTPSYEQYF; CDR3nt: TGTGCCAGCAGCCTGACACCTTCCTACGAGCAGTACTTC
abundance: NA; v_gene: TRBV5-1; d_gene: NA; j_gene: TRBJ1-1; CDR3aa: CASSFGQGATAVF; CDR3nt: NA
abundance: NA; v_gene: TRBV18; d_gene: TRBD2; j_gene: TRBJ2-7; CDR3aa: CASSPTLAGAGYEQYF; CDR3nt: TGTGCCAGCTCACCGACCCTAGCGGGAGCTGGTTACGAGCAGTACTTC
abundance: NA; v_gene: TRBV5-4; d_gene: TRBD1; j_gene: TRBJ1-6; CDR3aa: CASSSPRDRGSPLHF; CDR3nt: TGTGCCAGCAGCTCTCCCCGGGACAGAGGTTCACCCCTCCACTTT
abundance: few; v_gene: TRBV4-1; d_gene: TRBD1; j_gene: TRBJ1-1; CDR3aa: CASSRGQGRNTEAFF; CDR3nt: TGCGCCAGCAGCCGCGGACAGGGAAGGAACACTGAAGCTTTCTTT
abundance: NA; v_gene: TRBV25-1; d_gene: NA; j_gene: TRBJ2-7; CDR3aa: CATAEDVTYEQYF; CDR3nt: TGTGCCACAGCGGAGGACGTAACCTACGAGCAGTACTTC
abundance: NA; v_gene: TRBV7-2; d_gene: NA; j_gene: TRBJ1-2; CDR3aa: CASSFREANYGYTF; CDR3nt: TGTGCCAGCAGCTTCCGGGAGGCTAACTATGGCTACACCTTC
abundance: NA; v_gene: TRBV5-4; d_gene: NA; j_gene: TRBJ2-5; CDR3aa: CASSLSGAETQYF; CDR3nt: TGTGCCAGCAGCTTATCCGGAGCAGAGACCCAGTACTTC
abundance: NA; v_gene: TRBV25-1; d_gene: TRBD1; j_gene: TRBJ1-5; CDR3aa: CASSTGGSNQPQHF; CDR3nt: TGTGCCAGCAGTACAGGGGGCAGCAATCAGCCCCAGCATTTT
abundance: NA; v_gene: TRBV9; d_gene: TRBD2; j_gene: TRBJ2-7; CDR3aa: CASSVGNPGLADEQYF; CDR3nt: TGTGCCAGCAGCGTGGGGAATCCGGGACTAGCGGACGAGCAGTACTTC
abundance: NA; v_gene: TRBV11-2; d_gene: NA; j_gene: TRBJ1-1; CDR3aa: CASSFSGKGNEAFF; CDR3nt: TGTGCCAGCAGCTTTAGCGGGAAGGGCAATGAAGCTTTCTTT
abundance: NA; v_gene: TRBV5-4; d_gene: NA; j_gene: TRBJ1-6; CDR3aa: CASSGRETPLHF; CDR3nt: TGTGCCAGCAGCGGACGGGAGACACCCCTCCACTTT
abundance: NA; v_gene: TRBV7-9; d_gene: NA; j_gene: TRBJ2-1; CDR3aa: CASSSTTGSSYNEQFF; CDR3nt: TGTGCCAGCAGCTCGACGACTGGAAGCTCCTACAATGAGCAGTTCTTC
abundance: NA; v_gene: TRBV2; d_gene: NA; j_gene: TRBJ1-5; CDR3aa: CASSGDSNQPQHF; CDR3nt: TGTGCCAGCAGTGGGGACTCCAATCAGCCCCAGCATTTT
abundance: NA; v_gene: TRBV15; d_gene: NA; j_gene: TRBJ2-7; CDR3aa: CATSPTQGGEQYF; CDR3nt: TGTGCCACCAGCCCAACACAAGGCGGAGAGCAGTACTTC
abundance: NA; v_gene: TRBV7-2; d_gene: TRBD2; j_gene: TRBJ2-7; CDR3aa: CASSFSRPSGRTPIYEQYF; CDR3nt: TGTGCCAGCAGCTTCAGCCGACCGAGCGGGAGGACCCCTATCTACGAGCAGTACTTC
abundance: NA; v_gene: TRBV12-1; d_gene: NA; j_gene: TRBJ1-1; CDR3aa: CASSPWDRATEAFF; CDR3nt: TGTGCCAGCAGCCCTTGGGACAGGGCCACTGAAGCTTTCTTT
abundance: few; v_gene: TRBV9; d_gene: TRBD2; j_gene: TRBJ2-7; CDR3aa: CASSVHFQTSGYYEQYF; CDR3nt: TGTGCCAGCAGCGTCCACTTCCAGACTAGCGGATACTACGAGCAGTACTTC
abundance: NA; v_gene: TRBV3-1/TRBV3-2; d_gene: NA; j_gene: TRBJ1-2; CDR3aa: CASSQGRENYGYTF; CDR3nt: TGTGCCAGCAGCCAAGGAAGGGAGAACTATGGCTACACCTTC
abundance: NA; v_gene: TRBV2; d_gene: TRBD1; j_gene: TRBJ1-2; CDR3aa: CASSGWGQGVGYTF; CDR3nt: TGTGCCAGCAGTGGTTGGGGACAGGGGGTTGGCTACACCTTC
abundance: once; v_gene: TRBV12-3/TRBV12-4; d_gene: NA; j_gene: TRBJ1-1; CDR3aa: CASSQRGNTEAFF; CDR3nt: TGTGCCAGCTCCCAAAGGGGGAACACTGAAGCTTTCTTT
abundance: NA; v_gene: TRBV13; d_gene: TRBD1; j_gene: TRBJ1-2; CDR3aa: CASSPGQGRGYGYTF; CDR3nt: TGTGCCAGCAGCCCCGGACAGGGAAGAGGCTATGGCTACACCTTC
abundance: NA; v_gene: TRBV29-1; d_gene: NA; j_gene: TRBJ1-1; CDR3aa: CSVATGSEAFF; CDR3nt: TGCAGCGTTGCTACAGGGTCTGAAGCTTTCTTT
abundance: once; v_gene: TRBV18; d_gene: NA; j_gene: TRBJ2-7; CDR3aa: CASSQLGGREYEQYF; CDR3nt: TGTGCCAGCTCACAGCTGGGGGGTCGGGAATACGAGCAGTACTTC
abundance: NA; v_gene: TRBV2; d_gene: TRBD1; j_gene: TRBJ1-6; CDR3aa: CASSRRTGDNSPLHF; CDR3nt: TGTGCCAGCAGTCGTCGGACAGGGGATAATTCACCCCTCCACTTT
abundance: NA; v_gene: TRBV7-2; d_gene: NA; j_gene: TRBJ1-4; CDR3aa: CASSLGLAGREKLFF; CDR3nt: TGTGCCAGCAGCTTAGGTCTGGCAGGGCGGGAAAAACTGTTTTTT
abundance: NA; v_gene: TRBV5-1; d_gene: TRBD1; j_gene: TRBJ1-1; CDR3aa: CASSPRTGLNTEAFF; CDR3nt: TGCGCCAGCAGCCCCAGGACAGGCTTGAACACTGAAGCTTTCTTT
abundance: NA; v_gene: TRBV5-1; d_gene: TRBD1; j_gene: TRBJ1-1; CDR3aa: CANESGTGGLTNTEAFF; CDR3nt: TGCGCCAACGAATCCGGGACAGGGGGACTTACGAACACTGAAGCTTTCTTT
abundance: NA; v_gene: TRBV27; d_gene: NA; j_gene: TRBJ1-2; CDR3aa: CASSLLAGDHYGYTF; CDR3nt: TGTGCCAGCAGTTTATTAGCAGGGGATCACTATGGCTACACCTTC
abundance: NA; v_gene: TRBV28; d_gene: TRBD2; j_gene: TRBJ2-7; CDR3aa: CASSRTSGVHYEQYF; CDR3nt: TGTGCCAGCAGTCGAACTAGCGGGGTACACTACGAGCAGTACTTC
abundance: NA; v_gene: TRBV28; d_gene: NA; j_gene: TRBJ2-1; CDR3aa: CAIRQSSYNEQFF; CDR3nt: TGTGCCATACGACAGAGCTCCTACAATGAGCAGTTCTTC
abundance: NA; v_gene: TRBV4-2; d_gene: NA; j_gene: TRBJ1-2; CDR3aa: CASSQGGGLYGYTF; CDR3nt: TGTGCCAGCAGCCAAGGGGGGGGCCTCTATGGCTACACCTTC
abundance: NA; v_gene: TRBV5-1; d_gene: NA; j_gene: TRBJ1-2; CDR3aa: CASSPFAGGDGYTF; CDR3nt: TGCGCCAGCAGCCCCTTTGCGGGCGGGGACGGCTACACCTTC
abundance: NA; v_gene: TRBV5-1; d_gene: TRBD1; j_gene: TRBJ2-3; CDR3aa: CASSFRGDRGDTQYF; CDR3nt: TGCGCCAGCAGCTTCCGCGGGGACAGGGGGGATACGCAGTATTTT
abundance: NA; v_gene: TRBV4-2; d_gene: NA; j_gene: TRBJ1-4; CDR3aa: CASSLMTPNEKLFF; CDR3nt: TGTGCCAGCAGCCTCATGACTCCTAATGAAAAACTGTTTTTT
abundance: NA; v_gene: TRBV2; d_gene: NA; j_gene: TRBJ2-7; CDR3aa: CASSYSWSEQYF; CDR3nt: TGTGCCAGCAGTTACTCCTGGTCCGAGCAGTACTTC
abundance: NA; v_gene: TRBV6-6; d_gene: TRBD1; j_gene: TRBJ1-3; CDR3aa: CASSPSGGGNTIYF; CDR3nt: TGTGCCAGCAGTCCATCAGGGGGCGGAAACACCATATATTTT
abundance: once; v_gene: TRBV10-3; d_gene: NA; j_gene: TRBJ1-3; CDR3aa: CAISSQGTIYF; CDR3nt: TGTGCCATCAGTTCACAGGGTACCATATATTTT
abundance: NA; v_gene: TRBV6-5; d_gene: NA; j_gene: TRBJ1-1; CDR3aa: CASSWSENTEAFF; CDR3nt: TGTGCCAGCAGTTGGAGTGAGAACACTGAAGCTTTCTTT
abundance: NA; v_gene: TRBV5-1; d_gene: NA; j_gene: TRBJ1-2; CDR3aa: CASSLAGDYGYTF; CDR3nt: TGCGCCAGCAGCTTGGCCGGAGACTATGGCTACACCTTC
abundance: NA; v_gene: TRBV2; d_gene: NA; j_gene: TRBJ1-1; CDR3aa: CASSEAGSFVNTEAFF; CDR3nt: TGTGCCAGCAGTGAGGCGGGGTCATTTGTGAACACTGAAGCTTTCTTT
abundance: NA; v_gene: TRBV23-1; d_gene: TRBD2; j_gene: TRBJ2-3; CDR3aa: CASSQVPGGPLWTDTQYF; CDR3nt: TGCGCCAGCAGTCAAGTGCCGGGAGGGCCGTTATGGACAGATACGCAGTATTTT
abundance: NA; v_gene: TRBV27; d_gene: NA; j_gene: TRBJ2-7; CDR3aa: CASSINGGYEQYF; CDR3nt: TGTGCCAGCAGTATCAACGGGGGCTACGAGCAGTACTTC
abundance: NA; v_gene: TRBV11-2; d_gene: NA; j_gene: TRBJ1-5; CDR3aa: CASSLGSASNQPQHF; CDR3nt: TGTGCCAGCAGCTTAGGTAGTGCGAGCAATCAGCCCCAGCATTTT
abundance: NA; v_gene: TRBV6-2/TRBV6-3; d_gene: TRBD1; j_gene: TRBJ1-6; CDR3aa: CASSTGTGTVYNSPLHF; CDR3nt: TGTGCCAGCAGTACCGGGACAGGGACGGTCTATAATTCACCCCTCCACTTT
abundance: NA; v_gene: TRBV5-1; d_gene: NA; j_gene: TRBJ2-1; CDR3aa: CASSLGPGFNEQFF; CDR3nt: TGCGCCAGCAGCTTGGGTCCAGGGTTTAATGAGCAGTTCTTC